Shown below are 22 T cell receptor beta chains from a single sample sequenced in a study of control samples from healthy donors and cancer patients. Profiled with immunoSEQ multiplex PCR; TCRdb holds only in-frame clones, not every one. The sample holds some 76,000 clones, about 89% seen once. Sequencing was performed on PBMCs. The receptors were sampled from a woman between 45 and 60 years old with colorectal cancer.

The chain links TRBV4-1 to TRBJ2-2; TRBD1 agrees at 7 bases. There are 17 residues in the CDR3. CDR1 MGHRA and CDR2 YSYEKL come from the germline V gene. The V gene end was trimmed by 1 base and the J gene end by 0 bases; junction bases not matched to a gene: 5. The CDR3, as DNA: TGCGCCAGCAGCCAAGTGCCTGGACAGGCGAACACCGGGGAGCTGTTTTTT. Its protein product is CASSQVPGQANTGELFF.

CDR3 nucleotide sequence: TGTGCCAGCAGCCCCGGTACTTGGGCGGTAGCTAACTATGGCTACACCTTC. This translates into CASSPGTWAVANYGYTF. The chain has TRBV7-2 and TRBJ1-2; D is undetermined. CDR3 length: 17 residues. The germline V and J ends were trimmed by 5 bases and 0 bases, with 19 bases remaining between them. Germline CDR1 and CDR2: SGHTA and FQGNSA.

For the CDR3, the DNA is TGCAGTGCTAGTCCTAGCGGGGGGGCAAGACAGTTCTTC. This sequence encodes CSASPSGGARQFF. V gene TRBV20-1 combines with J gene TRBJ2-1, with TRBD2 identical over 12 bases. CDR3 size: 13 residues. Per germline, CDR1 DFQATT and CDR2 SNEGSKA (reference sequence). V gave up 3 bases and J gave up 13 bases; unmatched junction bases: 7.

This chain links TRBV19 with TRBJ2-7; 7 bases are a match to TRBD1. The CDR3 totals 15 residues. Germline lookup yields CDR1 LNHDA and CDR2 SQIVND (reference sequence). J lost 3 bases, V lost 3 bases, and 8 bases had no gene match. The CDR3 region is CASSIKPGTVYEQYV. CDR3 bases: TGTGCCAGTAGTATCAAACCCGGGACAGTCTACGAGCAGTACGTC.

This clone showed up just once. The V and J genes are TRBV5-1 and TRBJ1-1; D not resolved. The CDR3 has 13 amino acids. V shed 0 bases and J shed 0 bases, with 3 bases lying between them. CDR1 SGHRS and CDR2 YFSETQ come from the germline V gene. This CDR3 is CASSLVVNTEAFF. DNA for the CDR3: TGCGCCAGCAGCTTGGTCGTGAACACTGAAGCTTTCTTT.

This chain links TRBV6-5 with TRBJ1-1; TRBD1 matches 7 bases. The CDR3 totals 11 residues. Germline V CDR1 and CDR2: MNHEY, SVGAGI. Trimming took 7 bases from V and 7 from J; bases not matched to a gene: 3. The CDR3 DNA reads TGTGCCAGCACTAGACAGGGTGAAGCTTTCTTT. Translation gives CASTRQGEAFF.

The chain's CDR3 is CASSESGPRGEHF. For the CDR3, the DNA is TGCGCCAGCAGTGAGTCAGGGCCACGTGGCGAGCATTTT. The V call is TRBV10-2, the J call TRBJ1-5, with D unclear. Germline values: CDR1 WSHSY, CDR2 SAAADI. CDR3 length: 13 amino acids. Trimming cost V 0 bases and J 14 bases, with 14 bases left between them.

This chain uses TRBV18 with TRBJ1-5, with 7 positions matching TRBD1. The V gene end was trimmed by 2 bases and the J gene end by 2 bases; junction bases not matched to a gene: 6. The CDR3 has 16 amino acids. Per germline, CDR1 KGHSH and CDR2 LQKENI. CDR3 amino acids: CASSPGRGNGNQPQHF. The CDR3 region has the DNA TGTGCCAGCTCACCAGGCAGGGGGAATGGCAATCAGCCCCAGCATTTT.

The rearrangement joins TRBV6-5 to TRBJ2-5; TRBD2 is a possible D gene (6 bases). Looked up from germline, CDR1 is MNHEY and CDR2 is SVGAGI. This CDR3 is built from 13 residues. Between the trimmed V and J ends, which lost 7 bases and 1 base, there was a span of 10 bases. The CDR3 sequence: CASTEEGQETQYF. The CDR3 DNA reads TGTGCCAGCACAGAGGAGGGCCAAGAGACCCAGTACTTC.

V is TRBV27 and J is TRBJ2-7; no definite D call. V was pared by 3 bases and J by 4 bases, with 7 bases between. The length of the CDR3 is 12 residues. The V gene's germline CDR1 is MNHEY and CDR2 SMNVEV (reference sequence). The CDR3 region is CASSFSRYEQYV. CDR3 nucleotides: TGTGCCAGCAGTTTCTCTAGATACGAGCAGTACGTC.

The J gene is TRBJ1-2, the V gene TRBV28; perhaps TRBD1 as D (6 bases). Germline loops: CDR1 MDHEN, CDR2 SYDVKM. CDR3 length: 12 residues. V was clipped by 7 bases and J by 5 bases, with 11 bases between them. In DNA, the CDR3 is TGTGCCAGCAAGGGGGTTCAATATGGCTACACCTTC. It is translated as CASKGVQYGYTF.

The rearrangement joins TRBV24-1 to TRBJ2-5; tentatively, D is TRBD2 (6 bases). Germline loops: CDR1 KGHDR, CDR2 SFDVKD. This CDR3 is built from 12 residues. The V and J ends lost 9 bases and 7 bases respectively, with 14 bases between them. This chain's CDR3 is CATGNTGGTQYF. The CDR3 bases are TGTGCCACCGGGAATACCGGGGGGACCCAGTACTTC.

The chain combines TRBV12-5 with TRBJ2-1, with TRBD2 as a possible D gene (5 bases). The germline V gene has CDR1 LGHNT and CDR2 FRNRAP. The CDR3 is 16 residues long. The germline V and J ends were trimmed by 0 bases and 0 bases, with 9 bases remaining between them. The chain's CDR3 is CASGLVPGSSYNEQFF. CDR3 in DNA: TGTGCTAGTGGTTTGGTTCCGGGGAGCTCCTACAATGAGCAGTTCTTC.

CDR3 in amino acids: CATQTEKLFF. The CDR3 DNA sequence: TGTGCCACTCAAACGGAAAAACTGTTTTTT. V is TRBV28 and J is TRBJ1-4; D uncertain. Deletions cut 10 bases from V and 8 bases from J, with 8 bases between. This CDR3 region has 10 residues. Germline V gives CDR1 MDHEN, CDR2 SYDVKM.

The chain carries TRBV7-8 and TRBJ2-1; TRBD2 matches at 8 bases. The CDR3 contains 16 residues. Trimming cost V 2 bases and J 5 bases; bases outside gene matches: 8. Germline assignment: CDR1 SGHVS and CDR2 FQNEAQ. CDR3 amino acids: CASSLRPGGAHNEQFF. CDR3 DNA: TGTGCCAGCAGCTTACGTCCCGGGGGGGCCCACAATGAGCAGTTCTTC.

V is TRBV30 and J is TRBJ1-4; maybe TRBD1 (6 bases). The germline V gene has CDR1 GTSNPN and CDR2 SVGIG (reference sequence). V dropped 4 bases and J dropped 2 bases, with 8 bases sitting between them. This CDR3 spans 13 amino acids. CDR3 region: CAWKRGTNEKLFF. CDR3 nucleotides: TGTGCCTGGAAAAGGGGGACTAATGAAAAACTGTTTTTT.

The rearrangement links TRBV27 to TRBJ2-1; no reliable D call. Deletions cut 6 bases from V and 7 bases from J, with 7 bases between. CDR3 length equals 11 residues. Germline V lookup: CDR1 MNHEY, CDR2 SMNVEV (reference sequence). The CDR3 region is CASSKQNEQFF. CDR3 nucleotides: TGTGCCAGCAGCAAGCAGAATGAGCAGTTCTTC.

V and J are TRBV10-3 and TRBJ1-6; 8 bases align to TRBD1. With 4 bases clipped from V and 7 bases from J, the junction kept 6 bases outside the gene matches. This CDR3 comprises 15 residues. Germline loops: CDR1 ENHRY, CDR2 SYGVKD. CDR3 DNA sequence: TGTGCCATCAGTGGACAGGGGACCGGGAATTCACCCCTCCACTTT. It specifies CAISGQGTGNSPLHF.

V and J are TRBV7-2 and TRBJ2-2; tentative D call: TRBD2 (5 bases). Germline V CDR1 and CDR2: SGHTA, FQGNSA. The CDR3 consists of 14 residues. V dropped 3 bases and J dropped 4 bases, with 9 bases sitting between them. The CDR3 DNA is TGTGCCAGCAGCTTTGCCGGAGGCACCGGGGAGCTGTTTTTT. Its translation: CASSFAGGTGELFF.

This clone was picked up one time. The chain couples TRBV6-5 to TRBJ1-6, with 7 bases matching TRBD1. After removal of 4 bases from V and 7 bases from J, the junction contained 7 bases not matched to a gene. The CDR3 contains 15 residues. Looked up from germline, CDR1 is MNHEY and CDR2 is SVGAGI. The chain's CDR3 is CASSLQQGWNSPLHF. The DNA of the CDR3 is TGTGCCAGCAGTTTACAACAGGGGTGGAATTCACCCCTCCACTTT.

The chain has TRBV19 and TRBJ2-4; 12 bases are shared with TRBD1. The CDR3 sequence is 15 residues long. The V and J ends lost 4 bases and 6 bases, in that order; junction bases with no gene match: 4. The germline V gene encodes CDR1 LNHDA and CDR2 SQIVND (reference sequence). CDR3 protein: CASSTGTGGLNIQYF. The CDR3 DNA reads TGTGCCAGTAGTACCGGGACAGGGGGCTTAAACATTCAGTACTTC.

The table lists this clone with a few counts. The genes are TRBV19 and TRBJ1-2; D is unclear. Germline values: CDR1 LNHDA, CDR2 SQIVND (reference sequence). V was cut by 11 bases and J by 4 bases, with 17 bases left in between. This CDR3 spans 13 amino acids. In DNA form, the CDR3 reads TGTGCCGCTTCAAAGGGTTCCGGCTATGGCTACACCTTC. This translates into CAASKGSGYGYTF.